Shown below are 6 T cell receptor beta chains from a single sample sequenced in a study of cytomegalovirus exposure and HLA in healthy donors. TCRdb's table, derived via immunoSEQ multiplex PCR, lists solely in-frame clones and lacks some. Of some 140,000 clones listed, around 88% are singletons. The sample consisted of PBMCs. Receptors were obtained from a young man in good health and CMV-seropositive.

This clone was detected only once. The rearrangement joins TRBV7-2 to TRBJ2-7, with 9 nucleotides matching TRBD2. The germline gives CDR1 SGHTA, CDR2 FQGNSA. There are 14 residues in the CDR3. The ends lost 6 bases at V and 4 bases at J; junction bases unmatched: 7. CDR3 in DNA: TGTGCCAGCAGATTTAGCGGGAGTCGGTACGAGCAGTACTTC. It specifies CASRFSGSRYEQYF.

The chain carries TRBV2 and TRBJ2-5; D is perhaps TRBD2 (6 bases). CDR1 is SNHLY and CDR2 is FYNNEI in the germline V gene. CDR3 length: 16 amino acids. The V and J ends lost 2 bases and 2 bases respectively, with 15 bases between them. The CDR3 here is CASSELWEALQETQYF. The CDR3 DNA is TGTGCCAGCAGTGAACTTTGGGAGGCGTTACAAGAGACCCAGTACTTC. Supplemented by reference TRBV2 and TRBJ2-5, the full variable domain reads EPEVTQTPSHQVTQMGQEVILRCVPISNHLYFYWYRQILGQKVEFLVSFYNNEISEKSEIFDDQFSVERPDGSNFTLKIRSTKLEDSAMYFCASSELWEALQETQYFGPGTRLLVL.

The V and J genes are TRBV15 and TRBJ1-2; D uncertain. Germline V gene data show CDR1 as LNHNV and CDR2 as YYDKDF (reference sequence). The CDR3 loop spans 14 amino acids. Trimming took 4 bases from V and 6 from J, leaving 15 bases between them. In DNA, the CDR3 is TGTGCCACCAGCACGGGTGGGGAGATCGATGGCTACACCTTC. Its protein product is CATSTGGEIDGYTF.

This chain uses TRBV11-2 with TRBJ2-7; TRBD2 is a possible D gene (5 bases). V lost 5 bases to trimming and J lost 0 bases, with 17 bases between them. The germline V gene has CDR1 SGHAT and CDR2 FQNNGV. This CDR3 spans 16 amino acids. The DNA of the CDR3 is TGTGCCAGCAGCCAAGGACGGACGGGGAGCTCCTACGAGCAGTACTTC. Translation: CASSQGRTGSSYEQYF.

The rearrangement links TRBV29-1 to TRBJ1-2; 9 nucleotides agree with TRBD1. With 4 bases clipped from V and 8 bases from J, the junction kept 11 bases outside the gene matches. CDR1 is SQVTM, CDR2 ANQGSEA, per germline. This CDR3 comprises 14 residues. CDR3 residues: CSVGRPDRGQGYTF. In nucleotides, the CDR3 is TGCAGCGTTGGTCGTCCGGACAGGGGACAAGGCTACACCTTC.

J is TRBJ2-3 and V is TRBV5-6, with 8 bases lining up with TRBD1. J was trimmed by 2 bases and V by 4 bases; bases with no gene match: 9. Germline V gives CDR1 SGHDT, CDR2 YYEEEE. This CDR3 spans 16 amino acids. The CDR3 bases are TGTGCCAGCAGCCTGGGGACAGGAGCCTACACAGATACGCAGTATTTT. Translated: CASSLGTGAYTDTQYF.